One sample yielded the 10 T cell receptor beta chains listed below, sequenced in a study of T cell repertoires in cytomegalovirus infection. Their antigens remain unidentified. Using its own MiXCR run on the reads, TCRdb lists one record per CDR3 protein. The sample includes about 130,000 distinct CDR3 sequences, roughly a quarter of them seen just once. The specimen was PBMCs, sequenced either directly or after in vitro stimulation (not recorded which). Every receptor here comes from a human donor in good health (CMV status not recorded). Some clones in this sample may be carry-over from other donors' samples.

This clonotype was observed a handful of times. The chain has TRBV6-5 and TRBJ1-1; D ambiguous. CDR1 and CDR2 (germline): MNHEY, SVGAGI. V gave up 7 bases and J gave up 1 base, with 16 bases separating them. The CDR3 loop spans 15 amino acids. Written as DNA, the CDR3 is TGTGCCAGCAAATTAGCCAATTCGGGGAACACTGAAGCTTTCTTT. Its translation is CASKLANSGNTEAFF.

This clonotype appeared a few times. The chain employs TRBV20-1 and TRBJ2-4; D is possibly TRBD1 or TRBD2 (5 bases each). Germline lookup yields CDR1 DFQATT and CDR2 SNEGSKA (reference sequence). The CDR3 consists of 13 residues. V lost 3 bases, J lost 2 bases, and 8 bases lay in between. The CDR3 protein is CSARGEPKNIQYF. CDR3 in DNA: TGCAGTGCTAGGGGGGAACCCAAAAACATTCAGTACTTC.

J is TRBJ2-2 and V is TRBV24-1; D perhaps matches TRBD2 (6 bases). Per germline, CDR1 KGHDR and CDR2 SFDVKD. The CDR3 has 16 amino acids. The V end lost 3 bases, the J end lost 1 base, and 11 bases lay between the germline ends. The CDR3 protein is CATSDTAGGNTGELFF. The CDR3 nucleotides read TGTGCCACCAGTGATACAGCGGGCGGGAACACCGGGGAGCTGTTTTTT.

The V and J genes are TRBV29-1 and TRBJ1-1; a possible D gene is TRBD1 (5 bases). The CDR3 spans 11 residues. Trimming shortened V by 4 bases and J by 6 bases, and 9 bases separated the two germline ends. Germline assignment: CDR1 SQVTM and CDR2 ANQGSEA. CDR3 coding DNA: TGCAGCGTTGCGTGGGGACCTGAAGCTTTCTTT. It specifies CSVAWGPEAFF.

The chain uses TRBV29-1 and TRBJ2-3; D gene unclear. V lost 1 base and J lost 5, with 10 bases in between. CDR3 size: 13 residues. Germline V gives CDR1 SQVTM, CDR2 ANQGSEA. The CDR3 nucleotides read TGCAGCGTTGAAGGAGAGGCGCTAGATACGCAGTATTTT. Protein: CSVEGEALDTQYF.

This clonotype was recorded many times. In DNA, the CDR3 is TGTGCCAGCAGCTTGGGGCGGGGAGCCGGGGGGCAGTTCTTC. This translates into CASSLGRGAGGQFF. The chain uses TRBV7-2 and TRBJ2-1; weak D call: TRBD2 (6 bases). The germline V and J ends were trimmed by 3 bases and 12 bases, with 18 bases remaining between them. CDR1 and CDR2 from the germline V gene are SGHTA and FQGNSA. The CDR3 contains 14 residues.

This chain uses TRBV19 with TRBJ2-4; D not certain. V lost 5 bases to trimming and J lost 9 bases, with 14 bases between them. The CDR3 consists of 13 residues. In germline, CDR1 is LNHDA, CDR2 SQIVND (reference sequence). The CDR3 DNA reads TGTGCCAGTAGTCCCGGTCCCTTACCCATTCAGTACTTC. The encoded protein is CASSPGPLPIQYF. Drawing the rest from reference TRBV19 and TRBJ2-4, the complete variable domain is DGGITQSPKYLFRKEGQNVTLSCEQNLNHDAMYWYRQDPGQGLRLIYYSQIVNDFQKGDIAEGYSVSREKKESFPLTVTSAQKNPTAFYLCASSPGPLPIQYFGAGTRLSVL.

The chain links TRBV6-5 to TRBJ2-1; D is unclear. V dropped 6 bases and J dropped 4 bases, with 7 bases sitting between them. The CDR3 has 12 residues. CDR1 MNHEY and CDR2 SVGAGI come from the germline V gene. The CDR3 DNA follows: TGTGCCAGCAGGGGCGTATACAATGAGCAGTTCTTC. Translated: CASRGVYNEQFF.

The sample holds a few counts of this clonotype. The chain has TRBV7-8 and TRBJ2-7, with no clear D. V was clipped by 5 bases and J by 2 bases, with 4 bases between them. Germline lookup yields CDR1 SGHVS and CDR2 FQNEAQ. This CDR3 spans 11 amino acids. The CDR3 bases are TGTGCCAGCAGCGGCGCCTACGAGCAGTACTTC. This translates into CASSGAYEQYF.

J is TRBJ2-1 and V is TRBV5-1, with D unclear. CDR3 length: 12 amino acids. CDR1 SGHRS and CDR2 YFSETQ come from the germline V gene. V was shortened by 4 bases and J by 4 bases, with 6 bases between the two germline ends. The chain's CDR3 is CASSAPYNEQFF. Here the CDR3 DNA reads TGCGCCAGCAGCGCCCCTTACAATGAGCAGTTCTTC.